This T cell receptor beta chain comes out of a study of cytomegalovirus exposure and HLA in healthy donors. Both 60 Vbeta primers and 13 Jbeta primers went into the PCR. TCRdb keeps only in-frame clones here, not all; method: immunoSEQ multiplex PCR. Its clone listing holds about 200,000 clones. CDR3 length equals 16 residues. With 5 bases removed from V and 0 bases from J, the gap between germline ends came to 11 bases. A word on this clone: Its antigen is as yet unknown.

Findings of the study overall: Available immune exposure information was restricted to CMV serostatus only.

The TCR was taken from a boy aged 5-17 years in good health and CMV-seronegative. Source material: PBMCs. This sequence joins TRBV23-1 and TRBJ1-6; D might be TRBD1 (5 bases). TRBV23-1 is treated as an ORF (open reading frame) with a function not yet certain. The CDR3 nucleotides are TGCGCCAGCAGTACAGGCAAAAGCTCCTATAATTCACCCCTCCACTTT. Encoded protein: CASSTGKSSYNSPLHF.